The 27 T cell receptor beta chains in this list originate from one sample, sequenced in a study of OX40 agonist ivuxolimab in advanced cancers. Profiling relied on immunoSEQ multiplex PCR, and the TCRdb table lists in-frame clones only, not all of them. The sample carries approximately 61,000 clones, approximately 89% recorded once. Material: CD4+ or CD8+ T cells sorted from blood, obtained in a trial of the OX40 agonist ivuxolimab. Receptor source: an adult with an advanced solid tumor such as melanoma, head and neck, liver or kidney cancer.

This clone was picked up one time. The J gene is TRBJ1-2, the V gene TRBV6-5, with D perhaps TRBD1 (5 bases). The CDR3 length is 13 residues. Germline V gene data show CDR1 as MNHEY and CDR2 as SVGAGI. Trimming removed 7 bases from V and 3 bases from J, with 12 bases in between. This chain's CDR3 is CASTPGPYYGYTF. Written as DNA, the CDR3 is TGTGCCAGCACTCCAGGGCCATACTATGGCTACACCTTC.

The genes are TRBV6-6 and TRBJ1-2; no clear D. Germline V gives CDR1 MNHNY, CDR2 SVGAGI (reference sequence). With 7 bases removed from V and 5 bases from J, the gap between germline ends came to 14 bases. The CDR3 extends over 13 amino acids. This CDR3 is CASTTGPQYGYTF. The CDR3 DNA reads TGTGCCAGCACGACTGGACCTCAGTATGGCTACACCTTC.

The CDR3 loop reads CATSRGLMAAGQPQHF. Here the CDR3 DNA reads TGTGCCACCAGCAGAGGTCTTATGGCCGCAGGTCAGCCCCAGCATTTT. V and J are TRBV15 and TRBJ1-5; D gene unclear. The CDR3 has 16 amino acids. V was cut by 1 base and J by 6 bases, with 16 bases left in between. Germline CDR1 is LNHNV and CDR2 is YYDKDF (reference sequence). Supplemented by reference TRBV15 and TRBJ1-5, the full variable domain reads DAMVIQNPRYQVTQFGKPVTLSCSQTLNHNVMYWYQQKSSQAPKLLFHYYDKDFNNEADTPDNFQSRRPNTSFCFLDIRSPGLGDTAMYLCATSRGLMAAGQPQHFGDGTRLSIL.

This chain uses TRBV11-1 with TRBJ2-7, with D unclear. The germline gives CDR1 SGHAT, CDR2 FQDESV (reference sequence). This CDR3 is built from 14 residues. Trimming removed 8 bases from V and 4 bases from J, with 18 bases in between. DNA of the CDR3: TGTGCCAGCGCCTCGGAAGGGTTTACGTACGAGCAGTACTTC. Encoded protein: CASASEGFTYEQYF.

The rearrangement uses TRBV6-5 and TRBJ2-3, with 9 bases that match TRBD2. The CDR3 contains 16 residues. Germline CDR1 is MNHEY and CDR2 is SVGAGI. Trimming cost V 0 bases and J 5 bases; bases outside gene matches: 6. The CDR3 spells CASSYSGGGAVDTQYF. CDR3 DNA: TGTGCCAGCAGTTACTCCGGCGGGGGGGCCGTAGATACGCAGTATTTT.

This clone was recorded only once. The rearrangement uses TRBV27 and TRBJ1-1, with a tentative D call TRBD1 (5 bases). Germline CDR1 MNHEY, CDR2 SMNVEV (reference sequence). V lost 5 bases and J 1 base, leaving 11 bases between the germline ends. CDR3 size: 14 residues. CDR3 DNA sequence: TGTGCCAGCAGTCAGGGTCTACCGAACACTGAAGCTTTCTTT. Encoded protein: CASSQGLPNTEAFF.

The sample holds one count of this clone. The chain joins TRBV6-1 to TRBJ2-3; 12 bases are shared with TRBD1. J lost 6 bases, V lost 2 bases, and 3 bases had no gene match. The length of the CDR3 is 15 residues. Germline V gene lookup returns CDR1 MNHNS and CDR2 SASEGT. The CDR3 nucleotides are TGTGCCAGCAGTGAACTGGGACAGGGGGCCGATACGCAGTATTTT. As protein: CASSELGQGADTQYF.

This sequence joins TRBV5-6 and TRBJ1-1; no reliable D call. Trimming took 4 bases from V and 11 from J, leaving 12 bases between them. CDR1 and CDR2 (germline): SGHDT, YYEEEE. The CDR3 is made up of 11 amino acids. CDR3 residues: CASSAGWEAFF. Written as DNA, the CDR3 is TGTGCCAGCAGCGCCGGGTGGGAGGCTTTCTTT. Filled out from reference TRBV5-6 and TRBJ1-1, the complete variable domain reads DAGVTQSPTHLIKTRGQQVTLRCSPKSGHDTVSWYQQALGQGPQFIFQYYEEEERQRGNFPDRFSGHQFPNYSSELNVNALLLGDSALYLCASSAGWEAFFGQGTRLTVV.

The rearrangement joins TRBV7-9 to TRBJ1-1, with D possibly matching TRBD1 (5 bases). The V end lost 3 bases, the J end lost 0 bases, and 8 bases lay between the germline ends. CDR3 length equals 14 residues. Germline lookup yields CDR1 SEHNR and CDR2 FQNEAQ (reference sequence). CDR3 nucleotides: TGTGCCAGCAGCTTCACAGGCCTGAACACTGAAGCTTTCTTT. Its protein is CASSFTGLNTEAFF.

The chain is built from TRBV27 and TRBJ2-7; 7 bases are shared with TRBD2. Per germline, CDR1 MNHEY and CDR2 SMNVEV (reference sequence). The CDR3 totals 14 residues. With V trimmed by 4 bases and J by 3 bases, 6 bases remained unmatched. This CDR3 is CASSYVPGGYEQYF. As DNA, the CDR3 is TGTGCCAGCAGTTACGTCCCGGGGGGCTACGAGCAGTACTTC.

The chain couples TRBV15 to TRBJ1-1; D remains unclear. Trimming stripped 0 bases from V and 1 base from J, with 6 bases between. The CDR3 covers 14 residues. Germline lookup yields CDR1 LNHNV and CDR2 YYDKDF (reference sequence). CDR3 in DNA: TGTGCCACCAGCAGAGATCTGGGGAACACTGAAGCTTTCTTT. It encodes CATSRDLGNTEAFF.

DNA for the CDR3: TGCGCCAGCAGCCAAGATCTAGGAGTCGAGCAGTTCTTC. Translating gives CASSQDLGVEQFF. The rearrangement links TRBV4-1 to TRBJ2-1; no reliable D call. There are 13 residues in the CDR3. Germline CDR1 MGHRA, CDR2 YSYEKL. V was trimmed by 0 bases and J by 10 bases, leaving 10 bases between them.

The chain is built from TRBV7-7 and TRBJ2-1, with D maybe TRBD1 (6 bases). Germline V lookup: CDR1 SSHAT, CDR2 FNYEAQ (reference sequence). V was trimmed by 1 base and J by 9 bases, leaving 13 bases between them. The CDR3 contains 14 residues. The CDR3 spells CASSLGLGAVEQFF. CDR3 DNA: TGTGCCAGCAGCTTAGGTCTGGGGGCGGTTGAGCAGTTCTTC.

The chain links TRBV10-2 to TRBJ1-6; maybe TRBD1 (6 bases). V gave up 6 bases and J gave up 4 bases, with 10 bases separating them. This CDR3 contains 14 residues. Germline CDR1 WSHSY, CDR2 SAAADI. The CDR3 is CASSNGQYNSPLHF. The CDR3 DNA follows: TGCGCCAGCAGCAACGGACAGTATAATTCACCCCTCCACTTT.

This clone was seen more than once but under ten times. This rearrangement joins TRBV18 to TRBJ2-7; D unresolved. This CDR3 contains 15 residues. Trimming took 2 bases from V and 0 from J, leaving 11 bases between them. The V gene's germline CDR1 is KGHSH and CDR2 LQKENI. CDR3 region: CASSPLAGISYEQYF. The DNA of the CDR3 is TGTGCCAGCTCACCATTGGCAGGTATCTCCTACGAGCAGTACTTC.

This chain joins TRBV6-5 and TRBJ2-7, with unresolved D. V lost 5 bases and J lost 5, with 13 bases in between. From germline, CDR1 is MNHEY and CDR2 SVGAGI. This CDR3 is built from 13 residues. In DNA, the CDR3 is TGTGCCAGCAGTCAAGGACCCCTTAACGAGCAGTACTTC. Translated: CASSQGPLNEQYF.

This chain links TRBV29-1 with TRBJ1-2; possible D gene TRBD1, 5 bases. Trimming shortened V by 6 bases and J by 1 base, and 12 bases separated the two germline ends. The length of the CDR3 is 13 residues. Germline V gene data show CDR1 as SQVTM and CDR2 as ANQGSEA. The CDR3 loop is CSVGTDSNYGYTF. CDR3 coding DNA: TGCAGCGTGGGAACAGACAGTAACTATGGCTACACCTTC.

The chain is built from TRBV23-1 and TRBJ2-7; D is undetermined. TRBV23-1 is labeled an ORF, and its function is uncertain. The CDR3 covers 14 residues. Trimming took off 5 bases at V and 0 bases at J, with 11 bases between the two ends. The CDR3: CASSTDTSSYEQYF. CDR3 sequence (DNA): TGCGCCAGCAGTACGGATACCAGCTCCTACGAGCAGTACTTC.

This chain connects TRBV9 to TRBJ1-4; TRBD1 is a possible D gene (5 bases). The germline gives CDR1 SGDLS, CDR2 YYNGEE. This CDR3 has 15 amino acids. Trimming pared 4 bases from V and 8 bases from J, leaving 18 bases between. The CDR3 DNA is TGTGCCAGCAGCCCCCACAGCGGAGGGGCCGAAAAACTGTTTTTT. Its translation is CASSPHSGGAEKLFF.

The J gene is TRBJ1-2, the V gene TRBV6-1; no firm D call. Looked up from germline, CDR1 is MNHNS and CDR2 is SASEGT. With 5 bases removed from V and 6 bases from J, the gap between germline ends came to 13 bases. The CDR3 length is 13 residues. The CDR3 loop is CASSLAIRDGYTF. Here the CDR3 DNA reads TGTGCCAGCAGTTTAGCGATAAGGGATGGCTACACCTTC.

The genes are TRBV27 and TRBJ1-2; unclear D gene. This CDR3 spans 15 amino acids. Trimming removed 3 bases at V and 0 bases at J, with 11 bases between. The germline V gene has CDR1 MNHEY and CDR2 SMNVEV (reference sequence). Here the CDR3 DNA reads TGTGCCAGCAGTTTGGCAGCCAGTGCTAACTATGGCTACACCTTC. Amino acids: CASSLAASANYGYTF.

The gene calls are TRBV29-1 and TRBJ2-1, with D possibly being TRBD2 (6 bases). Looked up from germline, CDR1 is SQVTM and CDR2 is ANQGSEA. The V end lost 6 bases, the J end lost 10 bases, and 16 bases lay between the germline ends. This CDR3 has 12 residues. For the CDR3, the DNA is TGCAGCGTCCCTTTTGGGGGGAACGAGCAGTTCTTC. Its protein is CSVPFGGNEQFF.

The rearrangement links TRBV7-2 to TRBJ1-2, with a weak D call TRBD1 (6 bases). In germline, CDR1 is SGHTA, CDR2 FQGNSA. Trimming cost V 5 bases and J 3 bases, with 10 bases left between them. This CDR3 comprises 13 residues. In DNA, the CDR3 is TGTGCCAGCAGCGAGACAGGTTACTATGGCTACACCTTC. This encodes CASSETGYYGYTF.

Only one count was recorded for this clone. The chain joins TRBV2 to TRBJ2-1; the match to TRBD2 covers 11 bases. Germline V gene sequence: CDR1 SNHLY, CDR2 FYNNEI. V dropped 9 bases and J dropped 7; count of bases not matched to a gene: 8. This CDR3 has 14 amino acids. The CDR3 loop is CARFLAGGRNEQFF. The CDR3 DNA reads as TGTGCCAGGTTTCTAGCGGGGGGTCGTAATGAGCAGTTCTTC.

The rearrangement joins TRBV5-6 to TRBJ1-2; unclear D gene. The V gene lost 4 bases and the J gene lost 0 bases, with 10 bases spanning the gap. The CDR3 spans 14 residues. Germline V gives CDR1 SGHDT, CDR2 YYEEEE. The DNA for the CDR3 is TGTGCCAGCAGCACGGGATTCTCTAACTATGGCTACACCTTC. This translates into CASSTGFSNYGYTF.

The chain links TRBV7-6 to TRBJ1-1; 9 nucleotides agree with TRBD1. With 4 bases clipped from V and 1 base from J, the junction kept 10 bases outside the gene matches. This CDR3 has 17 residues. Germline V gene data show CDR1 as SGHVS and CDR2 as FNYEAQ. CDR3 loop: CASSSQDRGITNTEAFF. CDR3 sequence (DNA): TGTGCCAGCAGCTCGCAGGACAGGGGAATAACGAACACTGAAGCTTTCTTT.

V usage is TRBV2 and J usage is TRBJ1-6; D perhaps matches TRBD1 (6 bases). The germline V gene encodes CDR1 SNHLY and CDR2 FYNNEI. V was trimmed by 4 bases and J by 3 bases, leaving 13 bases between them. This CDR3 has 16 amino acids. The CDR3 DNA sequence: TGTGCCAGCAGTGGGGAGGGGGATTTCTATAATTCACCCCTCCACTTT. This gives the protein CASSGEGDFYNSPLHF.